What follows are 5 T cell receptor beta chains derived from one specimen sequenced in a study of T cell repertoires in cytomegalovirus infection. Their antigens remain unidentified. In TCRdb, the reads were re-called with MiXCR into one record per CDR3 protein. The sample lists some 940,000 distinct CDR3 sequences, 25% to 40% occurring once. The sample here was cultured CD8+ T cells from PBMCs, taken from culture after CMV antigen stimulation. The source is a human donor in good health (CMV status not recorded). Some clones in this sample may be carry-over from other donors' samples.

The chain uses TRBV19 and TRBJ1-1; D may be TRBD1 (6 bases). The CDR3 consists of 14 residues. CDR1 is LNHDA and CDR2 is SQIVND in the germline V gene (reference sequence). The germline V and J ends were trimmed by 6 bases and 0 bases, with 11 bases remaining between them. CDR3 in amino acids: CASRSRGMNTEAFF. The DNA of the CDR3 is TGTGCCAGTAGGTCCAGGGGCATGAACACTGAAGCTTTCTTT.

This chain links TRBV6-6 with TRBJ2-7; the match to TRBD1 covers 9 bases. The CDR3 has 14 amino acids. The V gene's germline CDR1 is MNHNY and CDR2 SVGAGI (reference sequence). J was trimmed by 5 bases and V by 6 bases; bases with no gene match: 8. For the CDR3, the DNA is TGTGCCAGCAGAACCTCGGACAGGGGCCACGAGCAGTACGTC. Encoded protein: CASRTSDRGHEQYV.

CDR3 sequence (DNA): TGTGCCAGCAGCTCGGAACTAGCGGGGCTGATAGATACGCAGTATTTT. Protein product: CASSSELAGLIDTQYF. This sequence joins TRBV7-6 and TRBJ2-3, with 10 bases that match TRBD2. This CDR3 region has 16 residues. J lost 5 bases, V lost 4 bases, and 9 bases had no gene match. Germline lookup yields CDR1 SGHVS and CDR2 FNYEAQ.

This clonotype showed up many times. The chain links TRBV7-2 to TRBJ1-4; D gene unclear. CDR3 length: 14 amino acids. Deletions cut 4 bases from V and 4 bases from J, with 10 bases between. Germline CDR1 and CDR2: SGHTA and FQGNSA. CDR3 protein: CASSYGTVNEKLFF. The CDR3 bases are TGTGCCAGCAGCTATGGCACAGTTAATGAAAAACTGTTTTTT.

V usage is TRBV7-6 and J usage is TRBJ2-1; TRBD2 agrees at 10 bases. The CDR3 is 16 amino acids. Germline CDR1 SGHVS, CDR2 FNYEAQ. The junction had 6 bases not matched to a gene; V was cut back by 3 bases and J by 4 bases. This CDR3 is CASSFSGGALYNEQFF. The DNA for the CDR3 is TGTGCCAGCAGCTTCAGCGGGGGGGCCCTTTACAATGAGCAGTTCTTC. The entire variable domain, with the rest obtained from reference TRBV7-6 and TRBJ2-1, is as follows: GAGVSQSPRYKVTKRGQDVALRCDPISGHVSLYWYRQALGQGPEFLTYFNYEAQQDKSGLPNDRFSAERPEGSISTLTIQRTEQRDSAMYRCASSFSGGALYNEQFFGPGTRLTVL.